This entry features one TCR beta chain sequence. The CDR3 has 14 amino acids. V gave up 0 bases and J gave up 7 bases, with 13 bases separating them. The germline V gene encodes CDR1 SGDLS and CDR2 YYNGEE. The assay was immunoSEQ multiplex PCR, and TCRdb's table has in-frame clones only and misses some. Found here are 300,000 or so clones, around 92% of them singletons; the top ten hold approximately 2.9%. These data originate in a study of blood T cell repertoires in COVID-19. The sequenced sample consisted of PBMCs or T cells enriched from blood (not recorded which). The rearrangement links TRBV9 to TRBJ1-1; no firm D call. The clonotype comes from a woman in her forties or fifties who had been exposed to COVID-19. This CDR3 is CASSVDRVGLEAFF. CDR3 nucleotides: TGTGCCAGCAGCGTAGATCGTGTCGGTCTTGAAGCTTTCTTT.